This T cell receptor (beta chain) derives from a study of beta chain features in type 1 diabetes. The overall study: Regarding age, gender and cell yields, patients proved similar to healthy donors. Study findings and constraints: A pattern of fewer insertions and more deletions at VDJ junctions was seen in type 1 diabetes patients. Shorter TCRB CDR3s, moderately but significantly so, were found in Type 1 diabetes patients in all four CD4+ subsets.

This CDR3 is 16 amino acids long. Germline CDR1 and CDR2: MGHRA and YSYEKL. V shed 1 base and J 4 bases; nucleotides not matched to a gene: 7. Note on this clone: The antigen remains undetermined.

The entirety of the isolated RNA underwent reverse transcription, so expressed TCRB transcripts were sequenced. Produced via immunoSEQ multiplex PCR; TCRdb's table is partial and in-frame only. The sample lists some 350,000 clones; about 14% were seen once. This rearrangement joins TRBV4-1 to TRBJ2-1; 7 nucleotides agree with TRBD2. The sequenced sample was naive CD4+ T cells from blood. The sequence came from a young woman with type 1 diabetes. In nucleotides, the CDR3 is TGCGCCAGCAGCCAAGGGCGGGAGAATCCATACAATGAGCAGTTCTTC. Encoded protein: CASSQGRENPYNEQFF.